These 3 T cell receptor beta chains came from one sample sequenced in a study of cytomegalovirus exposure and HLA in healthy donors. Primers for the PCR totalled 60 Vbeta and 13 Jbeta. Sequencing used immunoSEQ multiplex PCR; TCRdb keeps in-frame clones, though not all of them. This sample has over 150,000 clones; about three quarters occur once, and the top ten carry 2.6%. Sequenced sample: PBMCs. The receptors were gathered from a middle-aged woman in good health and CMV-seropositive.

The CDR3 DNA reads TGTGCCAGCAGCCCAGGGGGTTTATCCTACAATGAGCAGTTCTTC. It is translated as CASSPGGLSYNEQFF. This chain uses TRBV7-2 with TRBJ2-1; 7 bases match TRBD1. Losses at the gene ends were 5 bases for V and 1 base for J; bases not matched to a gene: 5. The germline V gene encodes CDR1 SGHTA and CDR2 FQGNSA. This CDR3 spans 15 amino acids.

This rearrangement joins TRBV19 to TRBJ1-1; TRBD1 matches at 12 bases. J lost 5 bases, V lost 6 bases, and 10 bases had no gene match. The germline V gene encodes CDR1 LNHDA and CDR2 SQIVND (reference sequence). There are 16 residues in the CDR3. The CDR3 here is CASSHWDRGLITEAFF. CDR3 nucleotides: TGTGCCAGTAGCCACTGGGACAGGGGGCTTATAACTGAAGCTTTCTTT.

In its sample, this clone was seen a few times. The gene calls are TRBV5-1 and TRBJ2-3; a possible D gene is TRBD2 (6 bases). Per the germline V gene, CDR1 is SGHRS and CDR2 is YFSETQ. The CDR3 covers 15 residues. The germline V and J ends were trimmed by 0 bases and 1 base, with 9 bases remaining between them. The CDR3 bases are TGCGCCAGCAGCTTGGCCTGGGGGGGCACAGATACGCAGTATTTT. Translated, it gives CASSLAWGGTDTQYF.